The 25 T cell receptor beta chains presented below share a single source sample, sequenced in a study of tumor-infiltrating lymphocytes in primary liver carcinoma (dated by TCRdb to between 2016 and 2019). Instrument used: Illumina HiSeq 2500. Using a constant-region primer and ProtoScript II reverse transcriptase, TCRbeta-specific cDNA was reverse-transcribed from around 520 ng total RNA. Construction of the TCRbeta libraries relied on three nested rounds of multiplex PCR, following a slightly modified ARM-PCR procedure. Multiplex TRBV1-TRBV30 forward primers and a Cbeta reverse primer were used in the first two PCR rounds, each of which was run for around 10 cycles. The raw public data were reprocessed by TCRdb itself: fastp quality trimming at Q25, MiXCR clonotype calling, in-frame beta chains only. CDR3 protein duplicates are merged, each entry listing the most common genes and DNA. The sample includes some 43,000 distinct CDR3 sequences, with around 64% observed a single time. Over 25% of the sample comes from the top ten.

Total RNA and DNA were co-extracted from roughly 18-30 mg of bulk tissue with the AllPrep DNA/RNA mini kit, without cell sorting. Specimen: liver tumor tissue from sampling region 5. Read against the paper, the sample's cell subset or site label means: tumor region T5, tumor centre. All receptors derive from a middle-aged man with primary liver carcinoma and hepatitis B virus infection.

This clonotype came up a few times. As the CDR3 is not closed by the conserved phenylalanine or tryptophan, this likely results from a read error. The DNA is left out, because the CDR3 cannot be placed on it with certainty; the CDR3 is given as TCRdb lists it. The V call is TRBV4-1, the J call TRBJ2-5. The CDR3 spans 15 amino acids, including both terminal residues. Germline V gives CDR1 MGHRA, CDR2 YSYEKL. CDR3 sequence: CASSHSTGYGETRYL.

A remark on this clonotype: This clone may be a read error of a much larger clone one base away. CDR3: CASSLGQNRPQHF. The CDR3 DNA reads TGCGCCAGCAGCTTGGGACAAAATCGGCCCCAGCATTTT. The chain joins TRBV5-1 to TRBJ1-5; D remains unclear. This CDR3 is built from 13 residues. Germline loops: CDR1 SGHRS, CDR2 YFSETQ.

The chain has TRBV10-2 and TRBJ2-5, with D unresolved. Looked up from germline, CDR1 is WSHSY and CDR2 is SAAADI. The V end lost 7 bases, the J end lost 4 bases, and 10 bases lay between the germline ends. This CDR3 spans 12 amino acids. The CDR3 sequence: CASNGPRETQYF. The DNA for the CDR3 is TGCGCCAGCAACGGACCGCGAGAGACCCAGTACTTC.

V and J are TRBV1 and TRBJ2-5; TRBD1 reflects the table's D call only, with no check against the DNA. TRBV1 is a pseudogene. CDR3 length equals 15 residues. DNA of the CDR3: TGCACCAGCAGCCCCCCGCAGGTGGCTCAAGATACCCAGTACTTC. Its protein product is CTSSPPQVAQDTQYF.

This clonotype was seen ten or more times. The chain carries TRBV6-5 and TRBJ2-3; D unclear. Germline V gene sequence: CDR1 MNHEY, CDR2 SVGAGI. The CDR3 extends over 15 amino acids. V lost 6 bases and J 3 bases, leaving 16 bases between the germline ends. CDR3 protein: CASSQAGFGTDTQYF. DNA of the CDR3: TGTGCCAGCAGCCAAGCAGGTTTTGGGACAGATACGCAGTATTTT.

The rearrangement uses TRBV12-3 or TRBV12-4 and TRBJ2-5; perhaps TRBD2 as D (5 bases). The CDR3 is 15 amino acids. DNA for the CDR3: TGTACTAGTGGTTTGGACGCCGGGATAGAGGAGACCCAGTACTTC. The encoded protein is CTSGLDAGIEETQYF.

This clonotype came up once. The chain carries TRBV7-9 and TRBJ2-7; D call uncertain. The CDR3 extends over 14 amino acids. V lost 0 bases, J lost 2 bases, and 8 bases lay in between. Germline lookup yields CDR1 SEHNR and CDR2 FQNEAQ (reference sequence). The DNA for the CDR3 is TGTGCCAGCAGCTTAGCCCAGGATCCCTACGAGCAGTACTTC. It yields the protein CASSLAQDPYEQYF.

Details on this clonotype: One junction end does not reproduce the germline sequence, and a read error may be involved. For the CDR3, the DNA is TGTGTCAGCAGCCGCACGGGACAGGGGGTCTTGGGGAATCAGCCCCAGCATTTT. Residues: CVSSRTGQGVLGNQPQHF. The chain uses TRBV12-3 or TRBV12-4 and TRBJ1-5; the match to TRBD1 covers 11 bases. This CDR3 has 18 residues.

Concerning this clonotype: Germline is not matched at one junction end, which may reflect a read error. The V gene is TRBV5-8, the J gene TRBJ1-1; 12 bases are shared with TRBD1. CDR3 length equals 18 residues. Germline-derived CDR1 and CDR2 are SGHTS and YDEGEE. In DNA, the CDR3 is TGCGCCAGCAGCTTGAATGGGACAGGGGGCCCCATGAACACTGAAGCTTTCTTT. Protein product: CASSLNGTGGPMNTEAFF.

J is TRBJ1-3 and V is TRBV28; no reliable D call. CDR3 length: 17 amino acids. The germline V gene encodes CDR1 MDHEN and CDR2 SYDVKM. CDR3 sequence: CVNSSPLGHFAENTIYF. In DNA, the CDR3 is TGTGTCAACAGTTCTCCCCTAGGGCATTTTGCGGAAAACACCATATATTTT.

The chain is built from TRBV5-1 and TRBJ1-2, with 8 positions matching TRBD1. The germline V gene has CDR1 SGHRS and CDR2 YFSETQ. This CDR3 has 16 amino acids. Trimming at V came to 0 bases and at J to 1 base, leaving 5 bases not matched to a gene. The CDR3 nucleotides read TGCGCCAGCAGCTTGGATTCAGGGGGCGTTAACTATGGCTACACCTTC. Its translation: CASSLDSGGVNYGYTF.

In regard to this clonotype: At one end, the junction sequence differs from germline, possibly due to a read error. CDR3 DNA sequence: TGTGCCACCAGCTTTAATGATGCCTATGAGCAGTACTTC. Translating gives CATSFNDAYEQYF. This chain uses TRBV11-2 with TRBJ2-1; D not certain. The closer fit of TRBJ2-7 to the DNA end suggests the J call may be wrong. The CDR3 runs to 13 residues. The germline CDR1 and CDR2 sequences are SGHAT and FQNNGV.

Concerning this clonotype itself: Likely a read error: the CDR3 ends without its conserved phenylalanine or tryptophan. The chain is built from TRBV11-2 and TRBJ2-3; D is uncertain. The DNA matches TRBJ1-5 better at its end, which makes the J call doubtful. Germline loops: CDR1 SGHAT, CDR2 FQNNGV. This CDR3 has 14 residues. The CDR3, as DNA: TGTGCCAGCAGCCCGGGCTCCCCGTCTGATACGCAGCATTCT. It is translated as CASSPGSPSDTQHS.

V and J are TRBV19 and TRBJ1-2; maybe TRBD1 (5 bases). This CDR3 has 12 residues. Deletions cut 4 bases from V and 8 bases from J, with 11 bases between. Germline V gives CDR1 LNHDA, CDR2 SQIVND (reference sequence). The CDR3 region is CASSRGLGGYTF. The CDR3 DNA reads TGTGCCAGTAGTAGGGGCCTGGGAGGCTACACCTTC.

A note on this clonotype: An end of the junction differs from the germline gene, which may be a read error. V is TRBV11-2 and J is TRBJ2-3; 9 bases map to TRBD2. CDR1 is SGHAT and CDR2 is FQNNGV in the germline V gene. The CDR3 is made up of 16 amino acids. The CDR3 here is CASSLEGLAWTDTPHF. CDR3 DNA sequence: TGTGCCAGCAGCTTAGAAGGACTAGCGTGGACAGATACGCCGCATTTT.

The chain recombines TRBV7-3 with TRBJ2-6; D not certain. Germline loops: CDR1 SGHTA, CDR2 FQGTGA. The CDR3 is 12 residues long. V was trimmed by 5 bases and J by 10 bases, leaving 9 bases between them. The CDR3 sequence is CASSLDGNVLTF. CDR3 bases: TGTGCCAGCAGCCTAGACGGGAACGTCCTGACTTTC.

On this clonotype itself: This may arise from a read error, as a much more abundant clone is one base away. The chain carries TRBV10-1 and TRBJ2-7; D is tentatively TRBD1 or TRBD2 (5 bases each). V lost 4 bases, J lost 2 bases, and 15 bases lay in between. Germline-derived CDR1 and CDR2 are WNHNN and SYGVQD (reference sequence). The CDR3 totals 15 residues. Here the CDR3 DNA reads TGCGCCAGCAGTGGGACCCGGGACGCCGCCTACGAGCAGTACTTC. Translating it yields CASSGTRDAAYEQYF.

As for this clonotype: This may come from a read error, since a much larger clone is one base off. The CDR3 DNA reads as TGTGCCAGCGGCCCACGAGCAGGGGGAATGAACACTGAAGCTTTCTTT. Protein sequence: CASGPRAGGMNTEAFF. The chain couples TRBV7-8 to TRBJ1-1; 7 nucleotides align to TRBD1. Germline lookup yields CDR1 SGHVS and CDR2 FQNEAQ. The CDR3 sequence is 16 residues long. J was trimmed by 0 bases and V by 8 bases; bases with no gene match: 12.

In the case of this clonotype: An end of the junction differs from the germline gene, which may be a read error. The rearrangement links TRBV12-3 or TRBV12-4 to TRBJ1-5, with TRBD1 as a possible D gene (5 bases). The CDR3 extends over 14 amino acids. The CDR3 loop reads CASNLGGVHQPQHF. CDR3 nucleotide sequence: TGTGCCAGCAACCTGGGAGGGGTCCATCAACCCCAGCATTTT.

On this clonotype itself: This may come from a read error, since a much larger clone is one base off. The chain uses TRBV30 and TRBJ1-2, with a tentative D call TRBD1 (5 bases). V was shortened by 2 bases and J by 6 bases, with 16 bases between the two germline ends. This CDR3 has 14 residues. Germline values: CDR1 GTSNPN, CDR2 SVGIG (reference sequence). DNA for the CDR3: TGTGCCTGGAGTCACCTGCCAGGGTACGATGGCTACACCTTC. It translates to CAWSHLPGYDGYTF.

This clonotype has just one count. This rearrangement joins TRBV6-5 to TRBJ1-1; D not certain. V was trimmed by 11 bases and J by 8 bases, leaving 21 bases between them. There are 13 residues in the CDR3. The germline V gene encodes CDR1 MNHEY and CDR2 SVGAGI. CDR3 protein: CAGGSPWVVEAFF. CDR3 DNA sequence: TGTGCCGGCGGTTCCCCTTGGGTAGTAGAAGCTTTCTTT.

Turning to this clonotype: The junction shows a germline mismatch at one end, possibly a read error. CDR3 loop: CASSLIETAYEHYF. The CDR3, as DNA: TGTGCCAGTAGCTTAATAGAAACGGCCTACGAGCACTACTTC. The J gene is TRBJ2-7, the V gene TRBV5-4; the D is unclear. CDR3 length: 14 amino acids. Germline V gives CDR1 SGHNT, CDR2 YYREEE (reference sequence).

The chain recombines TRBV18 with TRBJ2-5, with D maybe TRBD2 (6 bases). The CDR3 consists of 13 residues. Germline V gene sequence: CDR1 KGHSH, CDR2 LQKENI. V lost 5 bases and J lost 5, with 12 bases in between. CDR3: CASSAGLGETQYF. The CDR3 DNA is TGTGCCAGCTCAGCGGGATTAGGGGAGACCCAGTACTTC.

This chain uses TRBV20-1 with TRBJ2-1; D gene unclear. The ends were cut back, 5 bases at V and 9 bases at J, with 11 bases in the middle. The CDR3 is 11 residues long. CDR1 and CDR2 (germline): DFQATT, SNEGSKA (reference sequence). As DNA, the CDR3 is TGCAGTGCTCCTATTAGCACTGAGCAGTTCTTC. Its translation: CSAPISTEQFF.

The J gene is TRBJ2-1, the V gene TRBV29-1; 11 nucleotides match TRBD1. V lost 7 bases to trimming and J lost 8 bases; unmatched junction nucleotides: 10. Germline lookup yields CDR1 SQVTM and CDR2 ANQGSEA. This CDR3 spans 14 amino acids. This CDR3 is CSGLPGQGVYEQFF. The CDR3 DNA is TGCAGCGGGCTGCCGGGACAGGGGGTGTATGAGCAGTTCTTC.